These 10 T cell receptor beta chains were all obtained from the same sample, sequenced in a study of CD8+ T cells in alopecia areata. CD4, CD8alpha, NKG2D, NKG2ACE and other markers were used to sort pooled cutaneous lymph node cells. Following extraction, RNA underwent reverse transcription to cDNA, which served as the sequencing template. Some clones are missing from TCRdb's copy, which holds only in-frame ones; the method was immunoSEQ multiplex PCR. The sample holds more than 250,000 clones, and no clone turns up only once. Material for sequencing was CD4+ T cells sorted from a lymph node. The receptors originated from a C3H/HeJ mouse with alopecia areata. Mice of this strain are of MHC haplotype H2-k.

This clone was picked up a small number of times. The genes are named according to mouse. The CDR3 goes on 4 residues after the read ends, and that part is filled in from the germline J gene. The chain joins TRBV1 to TRBJ2-3; 9 bases fit TRBD2. The ends lost 2 bases at V and 4 bases at J; junction bases unmatched: 4. This CDR3 region has 15 residues. Germline assignment: CDR1 NSQYPW and CDR2 LRSPGD (reference sequence). The CDR3 bases that were read are TGCACCTGCAGTGCAACACTGGGGGGCCCAGAA. Encoded protein: CTCSATLGGPE. The entire CDR3 reads CTCSATLGGPETLYF.

The sample holds a few counts of this clone. The genes are named according to mouse. Read coverage stops 4 residues before the CDR3 terminus; the germline J gene supplies the remainder. The sample has other DNA sequences that encode this CDR3 too. This chain links TRBV13-1 with TRBJ2-7; 11 nucleotides line up with TRBD2. This CDR3 comprises 14 residues. The germline gives CDR1 NSHNY, CDR2 SYGAGN. Trimming took 5 bases from V and 3 from J; bases not matched to a gene: 4. CDR3 DNA (partial): TGTGCCAGCAGCTCCGGGACTGGGGGCTAT. This encodes CASSSGTGGY. The whole CDR3 protein is CASSSGTGGYEQYF.

Points on this clone: The gene symbols are mouse symbols. The CDR3 is cut off 4 residues early in the read; its end comes from the germline J gene. The chain employs TRBV13-1 and TRBJ2-3, with D perhaps matching TRBD2 (6 bases). This CDR3 comprises 15 residues. CDR1 is NSHNY, CDR2 SYGAGN, per germline. The V end lost 4 bases, the J end lost 0 bases, and 12 bases lay between the germline ends. The CDR3 sequence is CASSHTGISAETLYF. The DNA read from the CDR3 is TGTGCCAGCAGTCACACTGGGATTAGTGCAGAA.

Remarks on this clone: Germline and genes here are mouse. Read sequence stops 4 residues before the CDR3 end, and the germline J gene provides the missing end. The V and J genes are TRBV1 and TRBJ2-1; TRBD1 matches 8 bases. CDR3 size: 13 residues. Germline CDR1 reads NSQYPW; CDR2 reads LRSPGD (reference sequence). CDR3 loop: CTCRPDRGAEQFF. CDR3 bases read: TGCACCTGCAGACCTGACAGGGGCGCT.

A few counts support this clone. Here the gene names and germline are mouse. The CDR3 end falls 4 residues outside the read, so it is completed with the germline J gene. This chain joins TRBV13-2 and TRBJ2-5; tentative D call: TRBD1 (5 bases). This CDR3 is 14 amino acids long. Germline CDR1 NNHNN, CDR2 SYGAGS (reference sequence). The V and J ends lost 2 bases and 2 bases respectively, with 9 bases between them. The CDR3 loop is CASGEGQFQDTQYF. The CDR3 bases that were read are TGTGCCAGCGGTGAAGGACAATTCCAAGAC.

For this clone: The gene symbols are mouse symbols. The read stops 4 residues short of the end of the CDR3; the missing end is completed from the germline J gene. The chain recombines TRBV31 with TRBJ1-1; maybe TRBD1 (5 bases). The CDR3 consists of 13 residues. The V gene's germline CDR1 is GKSSPN and CDR2 SITVG. The part of the CDR3 DNA that was read is TGTGCCTGGAGTCTAGAGCAGGGCCAA. It is translated as CAWSLEQGQ. The CDR3 as a whole reads CAWSLEQGQEVFF.

In its sample, this clone was seen a few times. Gene names refer to mouse genes. Other nucleotide sequences in the sample specify the same CDR3. CDR3 loop: CASGDPGANSDYTF. CDR3 DNA (partial): TGTGCCAGCGGTGATCCAGGAGCGAACTCC. The chain is built from TRBV13-2 and TRBJ1-2; D gene unclear. The read terminates 4 residues ahead of where the CDR3 ends, so the germline J gene completes it. The CDR3 runs 14 residues. Germline loops: CDR1 NNHNN, CDR2 SYGAGS (reference sequence). V was trimmed by 1 base and J by 2 bases, leaving 9 bases between them.

This clone was found a few times. Mouse gene names and germline throughout. Read data end 4 residues before the CDR3 end; the end is taken from the germline J gene. The J gene is TRBJ2-1, the V gene TRBV5, with 8 bases aligning to TRBD2. V was clipped by 4 bases and J by 6 bases; unmatched bases: 5. The CDR3 has 14 residues. The germline gives CDR1 LGHNA, CDR2 YNLKQL (reference sequence). The DNA read from the CDR3 is TGTGCCAGCAGCCCTCGGGACTGGTTTGCT. Protein product: CASSPRDWFA. The whole CDR3 is CASSPRDWFAEQFF.

This clone was seen a handful of times. Genes and germline are mouse. The read halts 4 residues ahead of the CDR3 end, with the missing end drawn from the germline J gene. The chain carries TRBV13-3 and TRBJ2-4; 10 nucleotides line up with TRBD1. The CDR3 is 13 residues long. Germline V gene lookup returns CDR1 NNHDY and CDR2 SYVADS. The chain's CDR3 is CASKGQGKNTLYF. Incomplete CDR3 DNA: TGTGCCAGCAAGGGACAGGGGAAAAAC. Full variable domain (rest looked up from reference TRBV13-3 and TRBJ2-4): EAAVTQSPRSKVAVTGGKVTLSCHQTNNHDYMYWYRQDTGHGLRLIHYSYVADSTEKGDIPDGYKASRPSQENFSLILELASLSQTAVYFCASKGQGKNTLYFGAGTRLSVL.

There are a few counts of this clone. Gene names refer to mouse genes. The read comes to an end 4 residues before the CDR3 does, leaving the germline J gene to fill in the end. The genes are TRBV14 and TRBJ2-2; the D is unclear. The V end was cut by 5 bases, the J end by 4 bases, with 9 bases between. Germline V gene sequence: CDR1 SGHDT, CDR2 FRDEAV. There are 13 residues in the CDR3. This CDR3 is CASSPQSTGQLYF. The sequenced part of the CDR3 DNA is TGTGCCAGCAGCCCGCAGTCCACCGGG. The full variable domain, with the rest looked up from reference TRBV14 and TRBJ2-2, is EAGVTQSPRYAVLQEGQAVSFWCDPISGHDTLYWYQQPRDQGPQLLVYFRDEAVIDNSQLPSDRFSAVRPKGTNSTLKIQSAKQGDTATYLCASSPQSTGQLYFGEGSKLTVL.